A single sample is the source of the 28 T cell receptor beta chains below, sequenced in a study of cytomegalovirus exposure and HLA in healthy donors. Method: immunoSEQ multiplex PCR; TCRdb's copy keeps in-frame clones and lacks some. The sample yields 100,000 to 120,000 clones, 88% seen once. Sequencing was performed on PBMCs. The source is a woman aged 25 to 45 in good health and CMV-seropositive.

The V call is TRBV29-1, the J call TRBJ1-1, with a tentative D call TRBD1 (5 bases). The V end lost 6 bases, the J end lost 3 bases, and 14 bases lay between the germline ends. Germline-derived CDR1 and CDR2 are SQVTM and ANQGSEA. The CDR3 spans 13 residues. The CDR3 loop is CSVVGAPDTEAFF. CDR3 nucleotide sequence: TGCAGCGTAGTTGGGGCTCCGGACACTGAAGCTTTCTTT.

This chain links TRBV27 with TRBJ2-3; 11 nucleotides agree with TRBD2. The trim removed 0 bases at V and 5 bases at J, leaving 7 bases unmatched. CDR3 length: 17 amino acids. Germline V gene data show CDR1 as MNHEY and CDR2 as SMNVEV (reference sequence). DNA for the CDR3: TGTGCCAGCAGTTTATCGCCGACTAGCGGGATTCAAGATACGCAGTATTTT. Encoded protein: CASSLSPTSGIQDTQYF.

The J gene is TRBJ2-7, the V gene TRBV5-1; 8 positions match TRBD2. The CDR3 has 14 residues. Trimming at V came to 1 base and at J to 3 bases, leaving 3 bases not matched to a gene. CDR1 is SGHRS, CDR2 YFSETQ, per germline. CDR3 nucleotides: TGCGCCAGCAGCTTGAGGGGGACTAGCTACGAGCAGTACTTC. This sequence encodes CASSLRGTSYEQYF.

The rearrangement joins TRBV28 to TRBJ2-1; D uncertain. Trimming left V 3 bases short and J 9 bases short, with 9 bases between. The CDR3 runs 12 residues. Germline V lookup: CDR1 MDHEN, CDR2 SYDVKM. The CDR3 region is CASSFWSGEQFF. The CDR3 DNA is TGTGCCAGCAGTTTTTGGTCGGGTGAGCAGTTCTTC.

The J gene is TRBJ1-6, the V gene TRBV6-5; D is possibly TRBD1 (5 bases). Germline CDR1 reads MNHEY; CDR2 reads SVGAGI. The CDR3 is made up of 15 amino acids. V lost 8 bases and J lost 4, with 15 bases in between. The CDR3 region is CASGRGNSYNSPLHF. Written as DNA, the CDR3 is TGTGCCAGCGGCCGGGGGAATTCATATAATTCACCCCTCCACTTT.

J is TRBJ2-2 and V is TRBV6-5; D is undetermined. Trimming removed 10 bases at V and 1 base at J, with 10 bases between. The germline gives CDR1 MNHEY, CDR2 SVGAGI. This CDR3 spans 13 amino acids. The CDR3 here is CAILEQNTGELFF. CDR3 bases: TGTGCCATCCTAGAACAGAACACCGGGGAGCTGTTTTTT.

V gene TRBV7-6 combines with J gene TRBJ2-1, with TRBD2 matching over 7 bases. The CDR3 runs to 15 residues. Unmatched junction bases numbered 4, after V lost 0 bases and J lost 5 bases. CDR1 and CDR2 (germline): SGHVS, FNYEAQ. The CDR3: CASSLATSVNNEQFF. DNA for the CDR3: TGTGCCAGCAGCTTAGCAACTAGCGTGAACAATGAGCAGTTCTTC.

J is TRBJ2-1 and V is TRBV5-1; D is undetermined. Looked up from germline, CDR1 is SGHRS and CDR2 is YFSETQ. The CDR3 runs to 14 residues. V was pared by 4 bases and J by 6 bases, with 14 bases between. CDR3 sequence (DNA): TGCGCCAGCAGCCTTGGCAGGCCCTTCAATGAGCAGTTCTTC. Translated, it gives CASSLGRPFNEQFF.

Concerning this clone: The identical CDR3 is also encoded by other nucleotide sequences in the sample. The rearrangement uses TRBV10-1 and TRBJ2-1; 8 bases align to TRBD2. J lost 7 bases, V lost 8 bases, and 7 bases had no gene match. Germline V gene sequence: CDR1 WNHNN, CDR2 SYGVQD (reference sequence). This CDR3 has 13 residues. CDR3 amino acids: CASSGLGRNEQFF. The CDR3 DNA reads as TGCGCCAGCTCGGGACTAGGGAGAAATGAGCAGTTCTTC.

This chain links TRBV6-6 with TRBJ1-2; D ambiguous. The CDR3 consists of 11 residues. Trimming removed 7 bases from V and 4 bases from J, with 7 bases in between. Germline values: CDR1 MNHNY, CDR2 SVGAGI (reference sequence). The CDR3 region is CASMTSYGYTF. CDR3 nucleotide sequence: TGTGCCAGCATGACAAGCTATGGCTACACCTTC.

The V gene is TRBV6-1, the J gene TRBJ2-7, with 7 bases fitting TRBD2. V lost 4 bases to trimming and J lost 2 bases; unmatched junction nucleotides: 11. Germline CDR1 is MNHNS and CDR2 is SASEGT. The CDR3 spans 16 residues. The CDR3 loop is CASSVYREVGAYEQYF. The CDR3, as DNA: TGTGCCAGCAGTGTTTACCGGGAGGTGGGTGCCTACGAGCAGTACTTC.

This chain uses TRBV7-2 with TRBJ2-3; 7 bases are a match to TRBD2. CDR1 and CDR2 from the germline V gene are SGHTA and FQGNSA. There are 16 residues in the CDR3. The V and J ends lost 1 base and 2 bases, in that order; junction bases with no gene match: 6. CDR3 sequence (DNA): TGTGCCAGCAGCTTAGGGGAGGGAACTCACACAGATACGCAGTATTTT. Amino acid sequence: CASSLGEGTHTDTQYF.

The chain uses TRBV6-1 and TRBJ2-7; maybe TRBD1 (6 bases). V was shortened by 6 bases and J by 2 bases, with 11 bases between the two germline ends. Per germline, CDR1 MNHNS and CDR2 SASEGT. This CDR3 is 13 amino acids long. The CDR3 region is CASRGAGAYEQYF. Here the CDR3 DNA reads TGTGCCAGCAGGGGGGCAGGTGCCTACGAGCAGTACTTC.

This sequence joins TRBV30 and TRBJ1-5; D is perhaps TRBD1 (5 bases). The V gene's germline CDR1 is GTSNPN and CDR2 SVGIG (reference sequence). Trimming removed 3 bases at V and 1 base at J, with 13 bases between. This CDR3 region has 15 residues. The CDR3 region is CAWSEGLTSNQPQHF. CDR3 DNA sequence: TGTGCCTGGAGCGAGGGACTAACGAGCAATCAGCCCCAGCATTTT. The full variable domain, rest sourced from reference TRBV30 and TRBJ1-5, is SQTIHQWPATLVQPVGSPLSLECTVEGTSNPNLYWYRQAAGRGLQLLFYSVGIGQISSEVPQNLSASRPQDRQFILSSKKLLLSDSGFYLCAWSEGLTSNQPQHFGDGTRLSIL.

The rearrangement links TRBV15 to TRBJ1-6; possible D gene TRBD1, 5 bases. This CDR3 comprises 17 residues. Trimming removed 0 bases at V and 4 bases at J, with 13 bases between. Germline assignment: CDR1 LNHNV and CDR2 YYDKDF (reference sequence). The CDR3 region is CATSRDLGSGYNSPLHF. As DNA, the CDR3 is TGTGCCACCAGCAGAGATTTGGGGTCAGGGTATAATTCACCCCTCCACTTT.

This chain connects TRBV7-9 to TRBJ1-6, with D maybe TRBD1 (6 bases). The CDR3 is 16 amino acids. The ends were cut back, 5 bases at V and 10 bases at J, with 21 bases in the middle. Germline V gives CDR1 SEHNR, CDR2 FQNEAQ (reference sequence). The CDR3 DNA reads as TGTGCCAGCAGCCAAGAAGTCCAGGGGTCTCTCTCACCCCTCCACTTT. This sequence encodes CASSQEVQGSLSPLHF.

The chain uses TRBV10-3 and TRBJ2-1; no clear D. CDR1 and CDR2 from the germline V gene are ENHRY and SYGVKD. V was cut by 3 bases and J by 10 bases, with 16 bases left in between. This CDR3 spans 14 amino acids. The CDR3: CAISEIRSLTEQFF. The CDR3 nucleotides read TGTGCCATCAGTGAAATCCGTAGTTTAACGGAGCAGTTCTTC.

This chain connects TRBV28 to TRBJ2-2, with D tentatively TRBD2 (6 bases). Germline V gives CDR1 MDHEN, CDR2 SYDVKM. The CDR3 has 14 amino acids. Between the trimmed V and J ends, which lost 3 bases and 5 bases, there was a span of 10 bases. The CDR3 protein is CASSFGGATGELFF. The CDR3 nucleotides read TGTGCCAGCAGTTTTGGCGGGGCTACCGGGGAGCTGTTTTTT.

CDR3 nucleotides: TGTGCCACCAGCAGAGATTCGGGACTAGCGGCCCTGCAGTTCTTC. Protein: CATSRDSGLAALQFF. This chain uses TRBV15 with TRBJ2-1; 11 nucleotides match TRBD2. The CDR3 sequence is 15 residues long. V lost 0 bases to trimming and J lost 12 bases; unmatched junction nucleotides: 7. The germline CDR1 and CDR2 sequences are LNHNV and YYDKDF (reference sequence).

This clone was seen a handful of times. The chain recombines TRBV6-6 with TRBJ2-7, with a tentative D call TRBD1 (5 bases). From germline, CDR1 is MNHNY and CDR2 SVGAGI (reference sequence). The V gene lost 3 bases and the J gene lost 7 bases, with 13 bases spanning the gap. The CDR3 is 13 amino acids. Here the CDR3 reads CASSYTGSREQYF. As DNA, the CDR3 is TGTGCCAGCAGTTATACAGGTTCGCGGGAGCAGTACTTC.

This rearrangement joins TRBV2 to TRBJ1-1; D is unresolved. This CDR3 region has 10 residues. V was cut by 11 bases and J by 10 bases, with 14 bases left in between. Per the germline V gene, CDR1 is SNHLY and CDR2 is FYNNEI. This CDR3 is CAGRPPPAFF. The CDR3 bases are TGTGCCGGGCGACCCCCGCCAGCTTTCTTT.

The genes are TRBV25-1 and TRBJ2-7; 7 bases map to TRBD2. Germline V lookup: CDR1 MGHDK, CDR2 SYGVNS. J was trimmed by 3 bases and V by 6 bases; bases with no gene match: 8. CDR3 length: 14 amino acids. The CDR3 DNA reads as TGTGCCAGCAGCTACGGGACTACTCTCTACGAGCAGTACTTC. Amino acid sequence: CASSYGTTLYEQYF.

The chain links TRBV18 to TRBJ2-2; 14 positions agree with TRBD2. CDR3 size: 18 residues. Losses at the gene ends were 3 bases for V and 5 bases for J; bases not matched to a gene: 8. Germline V gene lookup returns CDR1 KGHSH and CDR2 LQKENI. The CDR3 sequence is CASSPPGTSGRSTGELFF. The CDR3 DNA reads TGTGCCAGCTCACCGCCAGGGACTAGCGGGAGAAGTACCGGGGAGCTGTTTTTT.

This sequence joins TRBV28 and TRBJ1-1; unclear D gene. V lost 6 bases and J 2 bases, leaving 10 bases between the germline ends. CDR1 and CDR2 (germline): MDHEN, SYDVKM. The CDR3 consists of 13 residues. The CDR3 sequence is CASRGLINTEAFF. CDR3 DNA: TGTGCCAGCAGAGGACTGATAAACACTGAAGCTTTCTTT. The whole variable domain, remainder taken from reference TRBV28 and TRBJ1-1, is DVKVTQSSRYLVKRTGEKVFLECVQDMDHENMFWYRQDPGLGLRLIYFSYDVKMKEKGDIPEGYSVSREKKERFSLILESASTNQTSMYLCASRGLINTEAFFGQGTRLTVV.

Details on this clone: Sequence at one end of the junction differs from germline and may be a read error. This chain joins TRBV7-7 and TRBJ2-2; the D is unclear. CDR1 is SSHAT, CDR2 FNYEAQ, per germline (reference sequence). This CDR3 is 14 amino acids long. The CDR3 sequence: CASSQHISTGELFF. As DNA, the CDR3 is TGTGCTAGCAGTCAACATATATCCACCGGGGAGCTGTTTTTT.

The V call is TRBV28, the J call TRBJ1-4; no firm D call. Germline-derived CDR1 and CDR2 are MDHEN and SYDVKM. V lost 4 bases, J lost 3 bases, and 12 bases lay in between. CDR3 length equals 15 residues. CDR3 bases: TGTGCCAGCAGTTCGGGAGCAGCGGCTAATGAAAAACTGTTTTTT. Translating gives CASSSGAAANEKLFF.

This chain joins TRBV5-1 and TRBJ2-1; 7 bases are a match to TRBD2. The CDR3 runs 17 residues. Germline V gene lookup returns CDR1 SGHRS and CDR2 YFSETQ. The ends lost 4 bases at V and 2 bases at J; junction bases unmatched: 12. The DNA of the CDR3 is TGCGCCAGCAGCACGGGTCCAGCGGGAACGACCTACAATGAGCAGTTCTTC. The encoded protein is CASSTGPAGTTYNEQFF.

The chain joins TRBV18 to TRBJ2-1; 8 bases agree with TRBD2. Germline trimming cut 3 bases from V and 3 bases from J; bases unmatched to any gene: 1. The CDR3 extends over 14 amino acids. Germline CDR1 and CDR2: KGHSH and LQKENI. CDR3 region: CASSPAGGYNEQFF. DNA of the CDR3: TGTGCCAGCTCACCCGCGGGAGGCTACAATGAGCAGTTCTTC.